These T cell receptor beta chains were read from a single sample in a study of early T cells in non-severe SARS-CoV-2 infection. TCRdb re-called the 5' RACE reads with MiXCR, one entry per CDR3 protein. The sample includes about 26,000 distinct CDR3 sequences, 4.5% to 6% of them seen just once. Sequenced: whole blood. The receptors originated from an adult who was a healthcare worker with PCR-confirmed SARS-CoV-2 infection or an uninfected control (not recorded which). CDR3s include the opening cysteine and the closing phenylalanine or tryptophan. Fields, in order: D gene, CDR3 length, V gene, J gene, clone size, CDR3 DNA, CDR3 protein. D genes are given only for firm matches. Not all rows give a size; the values are once, few, many and, for expanded clones, a class.

TRBD2,15,TRBV6-5,TRBJ2-2,NA,TGTGCCAGCAGTACTAGCGGGGAGGGCACCGGGGAGCTGTTTTTT,CASSTSGEGTGELFF
NA,16,TRBV19,TRBJ1-5,many,TGTGCCAGTAGACCTCATGCCGGGACATCAGTAGGGCCCCAGCATTTT,CASRPHAGTSVGPQHF
NA,13,TRBV7-2,TRBJ1-2,many,TGTGCCAGCAGCTTTGACCGAAACTATGGCTACACCTTC,CASSFDRNYGYTF
NA,15,TRBV7-2,TRBJ1-1,few,TGTGCCAGCAGCTTAGTCGCAAATTTGAACACTGAAGCTTTCTTT,CASSLVANLNTEAFF
TRBD2,17,TRBV20-1,TRBJ2-1,NA,TGCAGTGCTAGAGATCCGGCTAGCGGGGAAAGGGCGGATGAGCAGTTCTTC,CSARDPASGERADEQFF
NA,15,TRBV27,TRBJ1-1,few,TGTGCCAGCAGTTTAGGGCGGGGGGCGAGCGCTGAAGCTTTCTTT,CASSLGRGASAEAFF
NA,14,TRBV20-1,TRBJ2-5,medium-sized,TGCAGTGCTCGCCGTGGGGGTTTCCAAGAGACCCAGTACTTC,CSARRGGFQETQYF
NA,13,TRBV6-1,TRBJ1-5,many,TGTGCCAGCAGTGATTTAGGATACCAGCCCCAGCATTTT,CASSDLGYQPQHF
NA,17,TRBV19,TRBJ1-5,many,TGTGCCAGTAGTATTTCGAGTGGGGCGGCAAGCAATCAGCCCCAGCATTTT,CASSISSGAASNQPQHF
TRBD1,14,TRBV5-1,TRBJ2-7,NA,TGCGCCAGCAGCGCCGGGACAGGGGCAAGCGAGCAGTACTTC,CASSAGTGASEQYF
NA,15,TRBV5-6,TRBJ2-4,medium-sized,TGTGCCAGCAGCTTGGCCAGTGACAGGAAAAACATTCAGTACTTC,CASSLASDRKNIQYF
NA,16,TRBV11-2,TRBJ1-3,NA,TGTGCCAGCAGCCTCCAGGGACGCTACTCTGAAAACACCATATATTTT,CASSLQGRYSENTIYF
NA,15,TRBV16,TRBJ2-7,medium-sized,TGTGCCAGCAGCCTACGGGGGCTTGGGTCCTACGAGCAGTACTTC,CASSLRGLGSYEQYF
NA,15,TRBV6-5,TRBJ1-2,NA,TGTGCCAGCAGTTACTCGATGGTCGGCCACTATGGCTACACCTTC,CASSYSMVGHYGYTF
NA,15,TRBV10-2,TRBJ2-3,many,TGCGCCAGCAGTGAGGATCGGACTAGCACAGATACGCAGTATTTT,CASSEDRTSTDTQYF
NA,13,TRBV18,TRBJ2-7,medium-sized,TGTGCCAGCTCACCTTCTCGGGGTGCCGAGCAGTACTTC,CASSPSRGAEQYF
TRBD2,15,TRBV9,TRBJ2-1,many,TGTGCCAGCAGCGTAGATCCGGGGGGGCACAATGAGCAGTTCTTC,CASSVDPGGHNEQFF
NA,13,TRBV12-3/TRBV12-4,TRBJ2-7,many,TGTGCCAGCAGTAATCGGTGGGCCTACGAGCAGTACTTC,CASSNRWAYEQYF
TRBD1,15,TRBV18,TRBJ1-3,many,TGTGCCAGCTCACCGGACAGGATCTCTGGAAACACCATATATTTT,CASSPDRISGNTIYF
TRBD1,14,TRBV6-6,TRBJ1-1,many,TGTGCCAGCAGTGACATGACAGGGGGCACTGAAGCTTTCTTT,CASSDMTGGTEAFF
TRBD2,17,TRBV6-6,TRBJ2-1,many,TGTGCCAGCAGACAAATACACGGGGGGGCCGCCTACAATGAGCAGTTCTTC,CASRQIHGGAAYNEQFF
TRBD2,15,TRBV7-2,TRBJ2-7,many,TGTGCCAGCAGGCCCCCTAGCGGGTCCTCCTACGAGCAGTACTTC,CASRPPSGSSYEQYF
TRBD1,14,TRBV7-9,TRBJ2-3,few,TGTGCCAGTTGGACAGGGTGGAGCACAGATACGCAGTATTTT,CASWTGWSTDTQYF
NA,14,TRBV5-1,TRBJ2-3,NA,TGCGCCAGCAGCCAGGAGCAGGTCACAGATACGCAGTATTTT,CASSQEQVTDTQYF
TRBD1,14,TRBV20-1,TRBJ2-1,many,TGCAGTGCTAGGGGTGCGGGACAGGGGCGTGAGCAGTTCTTC,CSARGAGQGREQFF
NA,14,TRBV11-2,TRBJ2-5,few,TGTGCCAGCAGCATCCGGACAGCGCAAGAGACCCAGTACTTC,CASSIRTAQETQYF
NA,15,TRBV30,TRBJ2-7,NA,TGTGCCTGGAGTGTACTCGGGGCGAGCTCCTACGATCAGTACTTC,CAWSVLGASSYDQYF
NA,18,TRBV11-2,TRBJ2-6,NA,TGTGCCAGCAGCAAGGAAGCAGGTTACCTTTCTGGGGCCAACGTCCTGACTTTC,CASSKEAGYLSGANVLTF
NA,13,TRBV29-1,TRBJ2-7,many,TGCAGCGTTGTCTGGGGGATCGCCTACGAGCAGTACTTC,CSVVWGIAYEQYF
NA,13,TRBV5-1,TRBJ2-7,many,TGCGCCAGCAGCTTGGCCGGCAGCCACGAGCAGTACTTC,CASSLAGSHEQYF
NA,17,TRBV10-3,TRBJ1-4,many,TGTGCCATCAGTGAGTCGAGCTGGGTGTCGGAGGAAGAAAAACTGTTTTTT,CAISESSWVSEEEKLFF
TRBD1,12,TRBV20-1,TRBJ1-4,many,TGCAGGGTACAGGGGGCACGGGAAAAACTGTTTTTT,CRVQGAREKLFF
TRBD2,14,TRBV20-1,TRBJ2-6,many,TGCAGTGCTACGGGGGGGCGCGGGGCCAACGTCCTGACTTTC,CSATGGRGANVLTF
NA,15,TRBV6-1,TRBJ1-1,NA,TGTGCCAGCAGTGTTGGCCCCTATGAGTACACTGAAGCTTTCTTT,CASSVGPYEYTEAFF
NA,19,TRBV11-2,TRBJ1-1,many,TGTGCCAGCAGCCCATTCCCGGACACGTCCCGGAGGGGGAACACTGAAGCTTTCTTT,CASSPFPDTSRRGNTEAFF
TRBD1,17,TRBV3-1,TRBJ1-1,NA,TGTGCCAGCAGCCCCGACAGGGGGAATCATAGGGACACTGAAGCTTTCTTT,CASSPDRGNHRDTEAFF
NA,13,TRBV2,TRBJ2-7,NA,TGTGCCAGCAGTTCAGGGAGAGTCTACGAGCAGTACTTC,CASSSGRVYEQYF